A selection of T cell receptor beta chains follows, all from one sample in a study of T cells in Graves' hyperthyroidism and ophthalmopathy. One entry per CDR3 protein, called by TCRdb with MiXCR from the multiplex PCR reads. The data show fewer than 450,000 distinct CDR3 sequences, approximately 18% seen once. Material for sequencing was blood. The receptors come from a woman between 25 and 40 years old with Graves' hyperthyroidism that later progressed to Graves' ophthalmopathy. The CDR3 runs from the conserved cysteine through the conserved F or W. Each record gives: D gene, clone size, V gene, J gene, CDR3 protein, CDR3 DNA. The D gene is left open where the match is weak. Rows may omit the clone size; those that give it use once, few, many or a size class.

D gene: NA; clone size: many; V gene: TRBV28; J gene: TRBJ1-1; CDR3 protein: CASTKQSAEAFF; CDR3 DNA: TGTGCCAGCACAAAGCAGAGCGCTGAAGCTTTCTTT
D gene: NA; clone size: few; V gene: TRBV6-1; J gene: TRBJ1-1; CDR3 protein: CASSGRKGDTEAFF; CDR3 DNA: TGTGCCAGCAGCGGGAGAAAGGGGGACACTGAAGCTTTCTTT
D gene: TRBD1; clone size: NA; V gene: TRBV28; J gene: TRBJ1-2; CDR3 protein: CASSQGQGINYGYTF; CDR3 DNA: TGTGCCAGCAGCCAAGGACAGGGCATTAACTATGGCTACACCTTC
D gene: TRBD1; clone size: NA; V gene: TRBV28; J gene: TRBJ2-7; CDR3 protein: CASKTGTGLKEQYF; CDR3 DNA: TGTGCCAGCAAAACCGGGACAGGGTTGAAAGAGCAGTACTTC
D gene: NA; clone size: few; V gene: TRBV5-8; J gene: TRBJ1-1; CDR3 protein: CASGPGGGVNTEAFF; CDR3 DNA: TGTGCCAGCGGCCCCGGTGGGGGGGTGAACACTGAAGCTTTCTTT
D gene: NA; clone size: NA; V gene: TRBV20-1; J gene: TRBJ1-2; CDR3 protein: CSARQNPNYGYTF; CDR3 DNA: TGCAGTGCTAGACAGAACCCTAACTATGGCTACACCTTC
D gene: TRBD2; clone size: many; V gene: TRBV6-1; J gene: TRBJ2-5; CDR3 protein: CASIGLAGGLETQYF; CDR3 DNA: TGTGCCAGCATCGGACTAGCGGGAGGGCTCGAGACCCAGTACTTC
D gene: TRBD2; clone size: NA; V gene: TRBV2; J gene: TRBJ2-7; CDR3 protein: CASLTSGRPHEQYF; CDR3 DNA: TGTGCCAGCCTTACTAGCGGGAGGCCCCACGAGCAGTACTTC
D gene: NA; clone size: few; V gene: TRBV4-1; J gene: TRBJ2-3; CDR3 protein: CASSQNREVRVTDTQYF; CDR3 DNA: TGCGCCAGCAGCCAAAACCGTGAGGTCCGGGTCACAGATACGCAGTATTTT
D gene: TRBD2; clone size: NA; V gene: TRBV11-2; J gene: TRBJ2-5; CDR3 protein: CASTPQEGLGKTQYF; CDR3 DNA: TGTGCCAGCACCCCCCAAGAAGGACTAGGAAAGACCCAGTACTTC
D gene: NA; clone size: many; V gene: TRBV12-3/TRBV12-4; J gene: TRBJ2-2; CDR3 protein: CASTGGTSNTGELFF; CDR3 DNA: TGTGCCAGCACCGGGGGGACATCGAACACCGGGGAGCTGTTTTTT
D gene: NA; clone size: NA; V gene: TRBV7-9; J gene: TRBJ2-1; CDR3 protein: CASSLAQGSYNEQFF; CDR3 DNA: TGTGCCAGCAGCTTAGCTCAGGGCTCCTACAATGAGCAGTTCTTC
D gene: NA; clone size: many; V gene: TRBV2; J gene: TRBJ2-7; CDR3 protein: CASSELGPWDEQYF; CDR3 DNA: TGTGCCAGCAGTGAACTGGGCCCCTGGGACGAGCAGTACTTC
D gene: TRBD2; clone size: many; V gene: TRBV11-3; J gene: TRBJ2-5; CDR3 protein: CASSLDYGTSLCLETQYF; CDR3 DNA: TGTGCCAGCAGCTTAGATTATGGGACTAGCCTCTGTTTGGAGACCCAGTACTTC
D gene: TRBD2; clone size: many; V gene: TRBV18; J gene: TRBJ2-3; CDR3 protein: CASSPPSGSGADTQYF; CDR3 DNA: TGTGCCAGCTCACCACCCAGCGGGAGCGGCGCAGATACGCAGTATTTT
D gene: NA; clone size: many; V gene: TRBV2; J gene: TRBJ2-2; CDR3 protein: CASSSLLGGMDTGELFF; CDR3 DNA: TGTGCCAGCAGCTCCCTCTTGGGGGGCATGGACACCGGGGAGCTGTTTTTT
D gene: NA; clone size: many; V gene: TRBV2; J gene: TRBJ1-1; CDR3 protein: CASTAGAKSEAFF; CDR3 DNA: TGTGCCAGCACGGCAGGGGCGAAAAGTGAAGCTTTCTTT
D gene: TRBD1; clone size: NA; V gene: TRBV29-1; J gene: TRBJ1-4; CDR3 protein: CSVGRTGDEKLFF; CDR3 DNA: TGCAGCGTCGGAAGGACAGGGGATGAAAAACTGTTTTTT
D gene: NA; clone size: NA; V gene: TRBV4-1; J gene: TRBJ1-1; CDR3 protein: CASSQSGGPGISPEAFF; CDR3 DNA: TGCGCCAGCAGCCAGAGTGGGGGGCCCGGGATCAGTCCTGAAGCTTTCTTT
D gene: NA; clone size: few; V gene: TRBV4-1; J gene: TRBJ2-2; CDR3 protein: CASSQDQGPGTGELFF; CDR3 DNA: TGCGCCAGCAGCCAAGACCAAGGGCCCGGCACCGGGGAGCTGTTTTTT
D gene: NA; clone size: many; V gene: TRBV4-1; J gene: TRBJ1-1; CDR3 protein: CASSQEWVRNTEAFF; CDR3 DNA: TGCGCCAGCAGCCAAGAATGGGTTCGTAACACTGAAGCTTTCTTT
D gene: NA; clone size: many; V gene: TRBV2; J gene: TRBJ2-2; CDR3 protein: CASSGVGMRELFF; CDR3 DNA: TGTGCCAGCAGTGGAGTAGGGATGAGGGAGCTGTTTTTT
D gene: TRBD1; clone size: many; V gene: TRBV27; J gene: TRBJ1-4; CDR3 protein: CASRRQGTNEKLFF; CDR3 DNA: TGTGCCAGCAGAAGACAGGGAACAAATGAAAAACTGTTTTTT
D gene: NA; clone size: many; V gene: TRBV7-2; J gene: TRBJ2-1; CDR3 protein: CASSLELSDRTTYNEQFF; CDR3 DNA: TGTGCCAGCAGCTTAGAGTTGTCAGACAGGACAACCTACAATGAGCAGTTCTTC
D gene: NA; clone size: many; V gene: TRBV5-1; J gene: TRBJ1-1; CDR3 protein: CASSPVGGKTEAFF; CDR3 DNA: TGCGCCAGCAGCCCGGTAGGGGGAAAGACTGAAGCTTTCTTT